This T cell receptor beta chain was retrieved from a study of blood T cell repertoires in COVID-19. About the research overall: The United States, Italy and Spain provided the acute and convalescent COVID-19 samples. T cells, B-cell-depleted T cells, or PBMCs provided the cDNA or gDNA that served as material.

Original analysis: The assay estimated nucleated cells by amplifying reference gene primers. The table came from immunoSEQ multiplex PCR; TCRdb's copy has only in-frame clones and leaves some out. The V and J calls and clone size come from that table; D and trimming were worked out from the DNA. The data hold hundreds of thousands of clones, with approximately 84% observed a single time. CDR3 length: 13 residues. Germline loops: CDR1 MNHEY, CDR2 SMNVEV (reference sequence). V gave up 5 bases and J gave up 10 bases, with 12 bases separating them. Sequenced sample: peripheral blood. V is TRBV27 and J is TRBJ1-6, with D perhaps matching TRBD1 (5 bases). The clonotype originates from a man aged 40-50 years with acute or convalescent COVID-19. The CDR3 nucleotides are TGTGCCAGCAGTGTGACAGTTGGGTCACCCCTCCACTTT. Protein: CASSVTVGSPLHF.